This TCR beta chain appears in the sequencing data of a study of blood T cells in healthy people across ages. Germline lookup yields CDR1 SGHTA and CDR2 FQGNSA. The CDR3 is 16 amino acids. V was clipped by 3 bases and J by 3 bases; unmatched bases: 6. The second PCR ran roughly 6 to 12 cycles with a sample-barcoded 5' primer and J-beta primers. A single record per CDR3 protein comes from TCRdb applying MiXCR to the 5' RACE reads. Among about 1.5 million distinct CDR3 sequences listed, around 40% were seen once. The sample holds a few counts of this clonotype. J is TRBJ2-7 and V is TRBV7-2, with 12 positions matching TRBD2. This clonotype was obtained from a woman younger than 35 in good health. The sample was blood. In DNA form, the CDR3 reads TGTGCCAGCAGCTTCGCTTTGACTAGCGGGAGCTACGAGCAGTACTTC. It translates to CASSFALTSGSYEQYF. Complete variable domain (other parts from reference TRBV7-2 and TRBJ2-7): GAGVSQSPSNKVTEKGKDVELRCDPISGHTALYWYRQSLGQGLEFLIYFQGNSAPDKSGLPSDRFSAERTGGSVSTLTIQRTQQEDSAVYLCASSFALTSGSYEQYFGPGTRLTVT.